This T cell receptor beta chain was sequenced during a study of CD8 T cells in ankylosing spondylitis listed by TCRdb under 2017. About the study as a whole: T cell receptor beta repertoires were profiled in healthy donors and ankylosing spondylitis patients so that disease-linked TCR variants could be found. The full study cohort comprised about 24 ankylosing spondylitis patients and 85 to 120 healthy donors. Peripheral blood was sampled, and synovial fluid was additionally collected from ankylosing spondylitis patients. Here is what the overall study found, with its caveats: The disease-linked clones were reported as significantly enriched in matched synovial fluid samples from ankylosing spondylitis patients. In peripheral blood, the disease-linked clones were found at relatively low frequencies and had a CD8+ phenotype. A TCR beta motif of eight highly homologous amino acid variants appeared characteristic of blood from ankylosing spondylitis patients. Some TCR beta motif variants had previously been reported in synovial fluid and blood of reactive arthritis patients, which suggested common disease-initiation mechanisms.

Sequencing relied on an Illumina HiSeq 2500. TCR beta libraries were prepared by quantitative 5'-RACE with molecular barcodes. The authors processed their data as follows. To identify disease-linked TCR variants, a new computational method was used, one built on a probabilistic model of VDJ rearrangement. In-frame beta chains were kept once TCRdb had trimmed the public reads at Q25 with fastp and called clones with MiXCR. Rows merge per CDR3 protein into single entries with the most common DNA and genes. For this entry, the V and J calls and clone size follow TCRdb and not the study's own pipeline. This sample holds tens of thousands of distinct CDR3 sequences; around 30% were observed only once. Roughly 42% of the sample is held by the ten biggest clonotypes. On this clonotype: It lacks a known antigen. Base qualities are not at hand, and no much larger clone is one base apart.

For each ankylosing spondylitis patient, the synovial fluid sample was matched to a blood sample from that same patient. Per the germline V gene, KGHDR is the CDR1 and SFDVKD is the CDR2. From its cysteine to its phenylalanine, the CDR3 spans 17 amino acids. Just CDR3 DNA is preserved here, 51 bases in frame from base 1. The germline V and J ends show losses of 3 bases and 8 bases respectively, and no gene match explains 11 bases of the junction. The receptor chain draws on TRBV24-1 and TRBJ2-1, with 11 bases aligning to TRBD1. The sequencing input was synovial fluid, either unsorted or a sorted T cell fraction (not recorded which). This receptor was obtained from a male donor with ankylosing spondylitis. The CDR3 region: CATSDPAGQGAMHEQFF. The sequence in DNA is TGTGCCACCAGTGATCCCGCCGGACAGGGGGCTATGCATGAGCAGTTCTTC.